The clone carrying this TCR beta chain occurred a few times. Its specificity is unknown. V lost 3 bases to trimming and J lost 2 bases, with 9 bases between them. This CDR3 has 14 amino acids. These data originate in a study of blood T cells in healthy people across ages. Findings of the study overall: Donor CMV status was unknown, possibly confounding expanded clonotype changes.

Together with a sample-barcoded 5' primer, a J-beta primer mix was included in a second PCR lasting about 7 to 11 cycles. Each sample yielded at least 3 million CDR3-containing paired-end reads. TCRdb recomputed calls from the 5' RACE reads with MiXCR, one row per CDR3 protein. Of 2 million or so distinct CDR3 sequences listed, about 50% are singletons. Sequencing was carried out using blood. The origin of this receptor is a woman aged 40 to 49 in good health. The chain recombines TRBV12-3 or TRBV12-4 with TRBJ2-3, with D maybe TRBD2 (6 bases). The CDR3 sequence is CASSFGTFTDTQYF. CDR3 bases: TGTGCCAGCAGTTTCGGGACTTTCACAGATACGCAGTATTTT.